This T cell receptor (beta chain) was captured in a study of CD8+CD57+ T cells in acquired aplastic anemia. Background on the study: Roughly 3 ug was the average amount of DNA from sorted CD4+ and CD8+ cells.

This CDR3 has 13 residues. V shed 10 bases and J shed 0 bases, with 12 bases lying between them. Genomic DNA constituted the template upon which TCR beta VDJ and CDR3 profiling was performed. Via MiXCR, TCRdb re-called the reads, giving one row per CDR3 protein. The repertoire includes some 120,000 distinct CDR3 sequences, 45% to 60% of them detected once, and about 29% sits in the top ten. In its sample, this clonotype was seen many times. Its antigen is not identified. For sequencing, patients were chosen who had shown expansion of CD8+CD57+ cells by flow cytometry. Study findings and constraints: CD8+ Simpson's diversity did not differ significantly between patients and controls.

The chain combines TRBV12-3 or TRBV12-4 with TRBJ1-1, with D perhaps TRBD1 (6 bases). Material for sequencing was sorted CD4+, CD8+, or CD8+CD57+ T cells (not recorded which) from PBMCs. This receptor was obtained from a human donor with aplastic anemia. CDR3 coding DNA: TGTGCCACCCTCGGACAGATGAACACTGAAGCTTTCTTT. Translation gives CATLGQMNTEAFF.